The 15 T cell receptor beta chains reported below all come from one sample, sequenced in a study of technical replicates of blood from a handful of donors. Sequenced by immunoSEQ multiplex PCR; TCRdb stores in-frame clones only, minus some. Among 15,000 or so clones, around 83% were seen once, and the ten largest hold around 11%. Material for sequencing was PBMCs. Receptor source: a human donor in good health.

This clone was observed once. This rearrangement joins TRBV7-3 to TRBJ2-2; TRBD1 agrees at 8 bases. V was pared by 2 bases and J by 5 bases, with 1 base of the junction left unmatched. In germline, CDR1 is SGHTA, CDR2 FQGTGA. The CDR3 is 14 amino acids. CDR3 residues: CASSLQGATGELFF. In DNA, the CDR3 is TGTGCCAGCAGCTTACAGGGGGCAACCGGGGAGCTGTTTTTT.

The chain links TRBV4-2 to TRBJ2-3, with TRBD2 matching over 10 bases. Unmatched junction bases numbered 1, after V lost 0 bases and J lost 1 base. In germline, CDR1 is LGHNA, CDR2 YNFKEQ. This CDR3 contains 16 residues. In DNA form, the CDR3 reads TGTGCCAGCAGCCAAGATCTAGCGGGAGGCACAGATACGCAGTATTTT. Amino acids: CASSQDLAGGTDTQYF.

This chain joins TRBV9 and TRBJ1-2; TRBD1 might be the D (5 bases). Germline assignment: CDR1 SGDLS and CDR2 YYNGEE. There are 14 residues in the CDR3. V lost 0 bases and J lost 5, with 11 bases in between. The CDR3 nucleotides read TGTGCCAGCAGCGTAGTAGGGGAAGGATATGGCTACACCTTC. Translation gives CASSVVGEGYGYTF.

The rearrangement links TRBV13 to TRBJ2-5; 12 bases are a match to TRBD2. This CDR3 comprises 16 residues. The germline CDR1 and CDR2 sequences are PRHDT and FYEKMQ (reference sequence). The junction had 6 bases not matched to a gene; V was cut back by 2 bases and J by 5 bases. The chain's CDR3 is CASSLPSGRVRETQYF. Here the CDR3 DNA reads TGTGCCAGCAGCTTACCTAGCGGGAGGGTACGGGAGACCCAGTACTTC.

The V and J genes are TRBV5-8 and TRBJ2-7; 15 bases map to TRBD2. This CDR3 contains 15 residues. V was clipped by 3 bases and J by 4 bases; unmatched bases: 2. Germline V gives CDR1 SGHTS, CDR2 YDEGEE. The chain's CDR3 is CASSSGLAGGYEQYF. The CDR3 nucleotides read TGTGCCAGCAGCTCGGGACTAGCGGGAGGTTACGAGCAGTACTTC.

This chain links TRBV30 with TRBJ2-7; TRBD1 matches 9 bases. The CDR3 totals 14 residues. Per germline, CDR1 GTSNPN and CDR2 SVGIG (reference sequence). V lost 8 bases, J lost 3 bases, and 11 bases stayed unmatched. CDR3: CAVNGQGQGYEQYF. In nucleotides, the CDR3 is TGTGCCGTCAACGGTCAGGGACAGGGCTACGAGCAGTACTTC.

The V call is TRBV5-1, the J call TRBJ1-1, with D perhaps matching TRBD1 (5 bases). Germline values: CDR1 SGHRS, CDR2 YFSETQ. Trimming pared 0 bases from V and 2 bases from J, leaving 17 bases between. The length of the CDR3 is 17 residues. The CDR3 region has the DNA TGCGCCAGCAGCTTGGCGGCGCTAAGAAGGGGAAACACTGAAGCTTTCTTT. Translation gives CASSLAALRRGNTEAFF.

V usage is TRBV29-1 and J usage is TRBJ2-7; D ambiguous. Per the germline V gene, CDR1 is SQVTM and CDR2 is ANQGSEA. Trimming took off 0 bases at V and 3 bases at J, with 3 bases between the two ends. The CDR3 sequence is 11 residues long. The CDR3 nucleotides are TGCAGCGTTGAAGACAGCTACGAGCAGTACTTC. This encodes CSVEDSYEQYF.

The genes are TRBV19 and TRBJ2-4, with D possibly TRBD2 on 6 matching bases. Trimming cost V 1 base and J 2 bases, with 15 bases left between them. The CDR3 is 17 amino acids. Germline values: CDR1 LNHDA, CDR2 SQIVND (reference sequence). The CDR3 DNA reads TGTGCCAGTAGTATAGCCTTGGGTAGCGGTTCCAAAAACATTCAGTACTTC. Translated, it gives CASSIALGSGSKNIQYF.

The J gene is TRBJ2-3, the V gene TRBV30; D is unresolved. The CDR3 sequence is 12 residues long. Germline CDR1 reads GTSNPN; CDR2 reads SVGIG (reference sequence). V was pared by 0 bases and J by 5 bases, with 6 bases between. CDR3 nucleotide sequence: TGTGCCTGGAGTGTACGTAGAGATACGCAGTATTTT. Translated: CAWSVRRDTQYF.

The chain joins TRBV27 to TRBJ2-1; 10 nucleotides line up with TRBD2. Germline values: CDR1 MNHEY, CDR2 SMNVEV (reference sequence). The CDR3 consists of 20 residues. Germline trimming cut 4 bases from V and 4 bases from J; bases unmatched to any gene: 19. Here the CDR3 reads CASSSSRFAPGLAHYNEQFF. In nucleotides, the CDR3 is TGTGCCAGCAGTTCTTCTCGATTTGCCCCGGGACTAGCGCATTACAATGAGCAGTTCTTC.

The table lists this clone with a count of one. The rearrangement links TRBV7-6 to TRBJ2-7, with D perhaps TRBD2 (7 bases). Germline CDR1 is SGHVS and CDR2 is FNYEAQ. The CDR3 runs 15 residues. Trimming stripped 5 bases from V and 2 bases from J, with 16 bases between. The CDR3 sequence: CASSEGGEMTYEQYF. As DNA, the CDR3 is TGTGCCAGCAGCGAAGGGGGGGAGATGACCTACGAGCAGTACTTC.

J is TRBJ2-4 and V is TRBV6-1, with D possibly being TRBD2 (6 bases). This CDR3 contains 14 residues. V was pared by 6 bases and J by 4 bases, with 13 bases between. Germline values: CDR1 MNHNS, CDR2 SASEGT. The CDR3 spells CASRDSGRKNIQYF. The DNA of the CDR3 is TGTGCCAGCAGGGATAGCGGCCGGAAAAACATTCAGTACTTC.

The chain recombines TRBV2 with TRBJ2-7, with 10 nucleotides matching TRBD2. CDR1 is SNHLY, CDR2 FYNNEI, per germline. This CDR3 region has 17 residues. Losses at the gene ends were 3 bases for V and 5 bases for J; bases not matched to a gene: 13. The CDR3 spells CASSDLAGDMVVNEQYF. The CDR3 region has the DNA TGTGCCAGCAGTGATCTAGCGGGAGACATGGTGGTGAACGAGCAGTACTTC.

This clone was detected only a few times. The chain joins TRBV19 to TRBJ1-5, with D tentatively TRBD1 (6 bases). The germline V gene encodes CDR1 LNHDA and CDR2 SQIVND (reference sequence). V was clipped by 6 bases and J by 3 bases, with 9 bases between them. The CDR3 contains 13 residues. DNA of the CDR3: TGTGCCAGTAGATGGACAGTCAATCAGCCCCAGCATTTT. It yields the protein CASRWTVNQPQHF.